This is a list of T cell receptor beta chains from one sample in a study of T cell repertoires in cytomegalovirus infection. Which antigens these TCRs recognize remains unknown. TCRdb re-derived calls from the reads in MiXCR, one entry per CDR3 protein. The table has about 570,000 distinct CDR3 sequences, 40% seen once. Sequencing used cultured PBMCs, obtained from culture after CMV antigen stimulation. These receptors were collected from a human donor in good health (CMV status not recorded). Some clones in this sample may be carry-over from other donors' samples. CDR3s leave out the opening cysteine and the closing phenylalanine or tryptophan. Each record gives: V gene, J gene, CDR3 protein.

TRBV12-5	TRBJ2-5	ASGRTAAGETQY
TRBV7-9	TRBJ1-3	ASSLASVGILSGNTIY
TRBV7-8	TRBJ1-2	ASSRRGVNYGYT
TRBV12-3/TRBV12-4	TRBJ2-7	ASSYLLQGYEQY
TRBV12-3/TRBV12-4	TRBJ1-6	ASSPRTGGRNSPLH
TRBV6-1	TRBJ2-3	ASSEGGGYDTQY
TRBV2	TRBJ2-7	ASSAGFSRHYEQY
TRBV11-2	TRBJ2-2	ASSLDFPGAGELF
TRBV7-2	TRBJ1-2	ASSSRTGLGYGYT
TRBV7-8	TRBJ1-3	ASQRQPSGNTIY
TRBV5-4	TRBJ2-7	ASSLDGGGPYEQY
TRBV6-5	TRBJ2-1	ASRNSGSNEQF
TRBV15	TRBJ2-3	ATSRGWGGEGDTQY
TRBV2	TRBJ2-7	ASTVGQGGNEQY
TRBV6-1	TRBJ1-1	ASSPRGGSSTEAF
TRBV25-1	TRBJ2-1	ASSDTLGDEQF
TRBV27	TRBJ2-3	ASSWFGTATADTQY
TRBV7-3	TRBJ2-4	ASSLKGGSKNIQY
TRBV20-1	TRBJ2-3	SARAGDTQY
TRBV12-3/TRBV12-4	TRBJ1-3	ASRQGAPGNTIY
TRBV11-3	TRBJ2-2	ASSPMTGDTGELF
TRBV19	TRBJ2-1	ASSSSREQF
TRBV7-6	TRBJ1-1	ASSSLERGTEAF
TRBV4-1	TRBJ2-5	ASSPGQGRETQY
TRBV5-1	TRBJ1-5	ASSLAPGQGGPPQH
TRBV20-1	TRBJ2-3	SARGKPGQGTDTQY
TRBV6-6	TRBJ2-7	ASSYQGLAGRYEQY
TRBV7-2	TRBJ2-7	ASSFGPGTGGSDEQY
TRBV6-4	TRBJ2-7	ASTSRGRAYEQY
TRBV19	TRBJ2-7	ASRTQGNEQY
TRBV7-2	TRBJ1-4	ASRPGGGEKLF
TRBV4-1	TRBJ1-5	ASSQRVPGQGAFYQPQH
TRBV7-2	TRBJ1-2	ASSFIYGYT
TRBV5-1	TRBJ2-6	ASKGASGANVLT
TRBV7-8	TRBJ2-7	ASSLAVGQGSSYEQY
TRBV19	TRBJ2-2	ATTNTGELF
TRBV7-2	TRBJ1-3	ASKPGGSGNTIY